This TCR beta chain was recorded in a study of PD-L1 blockade in urothelial cancer. Study information: Patients commenced intravenous atezolizumab, 1,200 mg every 3 weeks, at some point between 2012 and 2014. Blood was evaluated 3 weeks (second dose) and 6 weeks after therapy began.

Here immunoSEQ multiplex PCR was the method, and the copy in TCRdb shows in-frame clones only, minus some. The data contain roughly 87,000 clones, around 87% of them singletons. This CDR3 is 14 amino acids long. V lost 5 bases and J 2 bases, leaving 13 bases between the germline ends. The germline V gene has CDR1 MNHEY and CDR2 SMNVEV (reference sequence). The V and J genes are TRBV27 and TRBJ2-7, with TRBD1 as a possible D gene (6 bases). Material: PBMCs, obtained around atezolizumab (anti-PD-L1) treatment. The TCR sequence derives from a woman between 65 and 79 years old with urothelial cancer. Here the CDR3 reads CASSNRDTTYEQYF. CDR3 nucleotides: TGTGCCAGCAGTAATCGGGACACCACCTACGAGCAGTACTTC.